This is a list of T cell receptor beta chains from one sample in a study of cytomegalovirus exposure and HLA in healthy donors. Sequencing was performed with immunoSEQ multiplex PCR; in TCRdb, only in-frame clones are kept and a portion is missing. The sample holds roughly 200,000 clones; about three quarters are singletons and the top ten take roughly 1.2%. Source material: PBMCs. These receptors all stem from a woman in her twenties or thirties in good health and CMV-seronegative. Each CDR3 is given with its conserved first and last residue. A D gene is named only where the DNA matches it firmly. Some rows mark clone size as missing; the rest say once, few, many or name a class of expanded clone.

d_gene: .; j_gene: TRBJ2-1; v_gene: TRBV19; abundance: few; CDR3aa: CASSIGGMENEQFF; CDR3nt: TGTGCCAGTAGTATCGGCGGGATGGAGAATGAGCAGTTCTTC
d_gene: .; j_gene: TRBJ2-7; v_gene: TRBV7-6; abundance: .; CDR3aa: CASSLRDTEITYEQYF; CDR3nt: TGTGCCAGCAGCTTACGGGACACCGAGATAACCTACGAGCAGTACTTC
d_gene: .; j_gene: TRBJ1-2; v_gene: TRBV5-1; abundance: .; CDR3aa: CASSLENGGLYTF; CDR3nt: TGCGCCAGCAGCTTGGAGAACGGAGGGCTTTACACCTTC
d_gene: TRBD1; j_gene: TRBJ2-7; v_gene: TRBV2; abundance: once; CDR3aa: CASSKRGTGGDEQYF; CDR3nt: TGTGCCAGCAGTAAAAGGGGGACAGGGGGCGACGAGCAGTACTTC
d_gene: .; j_gene: TRBJ2-2; v_gene: TRBV7-2; abundance: .; CDR3aa: CASSLLAGSGYGELFF; CDR3nt: TGTGCCAGCAGCTTACTGGCCGGGAGTGGTTACGGGGAGCTGTTTTTT
d_gene: TRBD1; j_gene: TRBJ2-7; v_gene: TRBV10-1; abundance: few; CDR3aa: CASSEYSSRGLEQYF; CDR3nt: TGCGCCAGCAGTGAGTATTCGTCCAGGGGGTTAGAGCAGTACTTC
d_gene: TRBD1; j_gene: TRBJ2-1; v_gene: TRBV29-1; abundance: .; CDR3aa: CSAEGQGYEQFF; CDR3nt: TGCAGCGCTGAGGGACAGGGCTATGAGCAGTTCTTC
d_gene: TRBD2; j_gene: TRBJ2-7; v_gene: TRBV6-5; abundance: .; CDR3aa: CASRGGTFTYEQYF; CDR3nt: TGTGCCAGCAGGGGGGGGACGTTTACCTACGAGCAGTACTTC
d_gene: .; j_gene: TRBJ2-7; v_gene: TRBV10-3; abundance: .; CDR3aa: CAISARIDKYEQYF; CDR3nt: TGTGCCATCAGTGCGCGAATCGACAAATACGAGCAGTACTTC
d_gene: .; j_gene: TRBJ2-7; v_gene: TRBV6-5; abundance: .; CDR3aa: CATSSDGAPYEQYF; CDR3nt: TGTGCCACATCGTCGGATGGGGCCCCCTACGAGCAGTACTTC
d_gene: TRBD1; j_gene: TRBJ1-2; v_gene: TRBV5-1; abundance: .; CDR3aa: CASSLADRELYGYTF; CDR3nt: TGCGCCAGCAGCTTGGCGGACAGGGAGTTATATGGCTACACCTTC
d_gene: TRBD1; j_gene: TRBJ1-4; v_gene: TRBV5-1; abundance: .; CDR3aa: CASSLEQGAEKLFF; CDR3nt: TGCGCCAGCAGCTTGGAACAGGGGGCTGAAAAACTGTTTTTT
d_gene: TRBD2; j_gene: TRBJ2-7; v_gene: TRBV10-3; abundance: .; CDR3aa: CAIGAGSGTGEQYF; CDR3nt: TGTGCCATCGGGGCGGGTAGCGGGACTGGGGAGCAGTACTTC
d_gene: .; j_gene: TRBJ1-4; v_gene: TRBV28; abundance: .; CDR3aa: CASRVTGPTNEKLFF; CDR3nt: TGTGCCAGCAGAGTTACAGGGCCAACTAATGAAAAACTGTTTTTT
d_gene: TRBD2; j_gene: TRBJ2-7; v_gene: TRBV5-1; abundance: .; CDR3aa: CASSLAGLGNYEQYF; CDR3nt: TGCGCCAGCAGCTTGGCGGGACTAGGGAACTACGAGCAGTACTTC
d_gene: .; j_gene: TRBJ1-5; v_gene: TRBV9; abundance: .; CDR3aa: CASSVGGGGGNQPQHF; CDR3nt: TGTGCCAGCAGCGTAGGGGGAGGGGGTGGCAATCAGCCCCAGCATTTT
d_gene: TRBD1; j_gene: TRBJ1-5; v_gene: TRBV7-9; abundance: .; CDR3aa: CASSSIGTAQPQHF; CDR3nt: TGTGCCAGCAGCTCGATCGGGACAGCCCAGCCCCAGCATTTT
d_gene: .; j_gene: TRBJ1-2; v_gene: TRBV30; abundance: .; CDR3aa: CAWKLRGTLNYGYTF; CDR3nt: TGTGCCTGGAAGCTACGGGGGACCCTTAACTATGGCTACACCTTC
d_gene: TRBD1; j_gene: TRBJ2-7; v_gene: TRBV5-1; abundance: .; CDR3aa: CASSSTDRDEQYF; CDR3nt: TGCGCCAGCAGCTCCACTGACAGGGACGAGCAGTACTTC
d_gene: .; j_gene: TRBJ2-3; v_gene: TRBV25-1; abundance: .; CDR3aa: CASRRAGADTQYF; CDR3nt: TGTGCCAGCAGGAGGGCCGGGGCAGATACGCAGTATTTT
d_gene: TRBD2; j_gene: TRBJ2-1; v_gene: TRBV9; abundance: .; CDR3aa: CASSGQALAGGAGEQFF; CDR3nt: TGTGCCAGCAGCGGCCAAGCTCTAGCGGGAGGGGCAGGGGAGCAGTTCTTC
d_gene: TRBD1; j_gene: TRBJ1-5; v_gene: TRBV28; abundance: .; CDR3aa: CASRGQGSNQPQHF; CDR3nt: TGTGCCAGCAGGGGACAGGGTAGCAATCAGCCCCAGCATTTT
d_gene: .; j_gene: TRBJ1-3; v_gene: TRBV6-1; abundance: .; CDR3aa: CASAGPGNTIYF; CDR3nt: TGTGCCAGCGCTGGGCCTGGAAACACCATATATTTT
d_gene: .; j_gene: TRBJ1-5; v_gene: TRBV5-1; abundance: .; CDR3aa: CASSPWGGGRQPQHF; CDR3nt: TGCGCCAGCAGCCCCTGGGGCGGGGGCCGACAGCCCCAGCATTTT
d_gene: TRBD2; j_gene: TRBJ2-1; v_gene: TRBV5-4; abundance: .; CDR3aa: CASSLGLARSYNEQFF; CDR3nt: TGTGCCAGCAGCTTGGGACTAGCGAGGTCCTACAATGAGCAGTTCTTC
d_gene: .; j_gene: TRBJ2-7; v_gene: TRBV12-2; abundance: .; CDR3aa: CASRSPLWLAGGGGYYEQYF; CDR3nt: TGTGCAAGTCGCTCCCCCTTGTGGCTAGCGGGAGGGGGTGGCTACTACGAGCAGTACTTC
d_gene: TRBD1; j_gene: TRBJ1-2; v_gene: TRBV7-3; abundance: .; CDR3aa: CASSSDRADYGYTF; CDR3nt: TGTGCCAGCAGCTCGGACAGGGCTGACTATGGCTACACCTTC
d_gene: TRBD2; j_gene: TRBJ2-2; v_gene: TRBV6-5; abundance: .; CDR3aa: CASRTSEYTGELFF; CDR3nt: TGTGCCAGTAGGACTAGCGAGTACACCGGGGAGCTGTTTTTT
d_gene: .; j_gene: TRBJ2-7; v_gene: TRBV28; abundance: .; CDR3aa: CASRSGSTYEQYF; CDR3nt: TGTGCCAGCAGATCAGGTAGTACCTACGAGCAGTACTTC
d_gene: .; j_gene: TRBJ1-2; v_gene: TRBV5-1; abundance: .; CDR3aa: CASSGTDSSHGGYTF; CDR3nt: TGCGCCAGCAGCGGGACGGACAGCTCCCACGGGGGCTACACCTTC
d_gene: TRBD2; j_gene: TRBJ2-1; v_gene: TRBV5-4; abundance: .; CDR3aa: CASSLGSGRANNEQFF; CDR3nt: TGTGCCAGCAGCTTGGGAAGCGGGAGGGCCAACAATGAGCAGTTCTTC
d_gene: .; j_gene: TRBJ1-5; v_gene: TRBV6-4; abundance: .; CDR3aa: CASSKRTRNQPQHF; CDR3nt: TGTGCCAGCAGTAAGCGGACTAGAAATCAGCCCCAGCATTTT
d_gene: .; j_gene: TRBJ1-5; v_gene: TRBV6-5; abundance: .; CDR3aa: CASSSRGPAYQPQHF; CDR3nt: TGTGCCAGCAGTTCCAGGGGCCCGGCCTATCAGCCCCAGCATTTT
d_gene: .; j_gene: TRBJ1-1; v_gene: TRBV9; abundance: .; CDR3aa: CASSVDQNTEAFF; CDR3nt: TGTGCCAGCAGCGTAGATCAGAACACTGAAGCTTTCTTT
d_gene: TRBD1; j_gene: TRBJ1-5; v_gene: TRBV5-1; abundance: .; CDR3aa: CASSEGTGHQPQHF; CDR3nt: TGCGCCAGCAGCGAAGGGACAGGGCATCAGCCCCAGCATTTT
d_gene: .; j_gene: TRBJ1-2; v_gene: TRBV29-1; abundance: .; CDR3aa: CSVQRPNGGYGYTF; CDR3nt: TGCAGCGTCCAAAGGCCGAACGGGGGATATGGCTACACCTTC
d_gene: .; j_gene: TRBJ1-3; v_gene: TRBV9; abundance: .; CDR3aa: CASSVEGYSGNTIYF; CDR3nt: TGTGCCAGCAGCGTCGAGGGATACTCTGGAAACACCATATATTTT
d_gene: TRBD1; j_gene: TRBJ2-7; v_gene: TRBV4-1; abundance: .; CDR3aa: CASSSHLDRGHYEQYF; CDR3nt: TGCGCCAGCAGCTCCCACCTGGACAGGGGGCATTACGAGCAGTACTTC
d_gene: TRBD2; j_gene: TRBJ2-1; v_gene: TRBV28; abundance: .; CDR3aa: CASSPSGGFYNEQFF; CDR3nt: TGTGCCAGCAGTCCGAGCGGGGGCTTCTACAATGAGCAGTTCTTC
d_gene: TRBD1; j_gene: TRBJ1-6; v_gene: TRBV23-1; abundance: .; CDR3aa: CASSPRQGSYNSPLHF; CDR3nt: TGCGCCAGCAGTCCCCGACAGGGATCCTATAATTCACCCCTCCACTTT
d_gene: TRBD1; j_gene: TRBJ1-1; v_gene: TRBV6-1; abundance: .; CDR3aa: CASMRDRDGTEAFF; CDR3nt: TGTGCCAGCATGAGGGACAGGGATGGCACTGAAGCTTTCTTT
d_gene: .; j_gene: TRBJ1-1; v_gene: TRBV10-2; abundance: .; CDR3aa: CASSERGGTEAFF; CDR3nt: TGCGCCAGCAGTGAGCGGGGGGGCACTGAAGCTTTCTTT
d_gene: .; j_gene: TRBJ2-7; v_gene: TRBV10-3; abundance: .; CDR3aa: CAISRGANSYEQYF; CDR3nt: TGTGCCATCAGTCGGGGGGCGAACTCCTACGAGCAGTACTTC
d_gene: .; j_gene: TRBJ2-2; v_gene: TRBV5-1; abundance: .; CDR3aa: CASSAGVTGELFF; CDR3nt: TGCGCCAGCAGCGCAGGGGTCACCGGGGAGCTGTTTTTT
d_gene: .; j_gene: TRBJ2-1; v_gene: TRBV11-3; abundance: .; CDR3aa: CASSLTDYDEQFF; CDR3nt: TGTGCCAGCAGCTTAACAGACTACGATGAGCAGTTCTTC
d_gene: .; j_gene: TRBJ1-5; v_gene: TRBV6-5; abundance: once; CDR3aa: CASSYQSNQPQHF; CDR3nt: TGTGCCAGCAGTTATCAGAGCAATCAGCCCCAGCATTTT
d_gene: TRBD1; j_gene: TRBJ1-5; v_gene: TRBV7-8; abundance: .; CDR3aa: CASSLSGTGVLGSQHF; CDR3nt: TGTGCCAGCAGCTTATCCGGGACAGGAGTCCTGGGGTCCCAGCATTTT
d_gene: .; j_gene: TRBJ2-3; v_gene: TRBV5-1; abundance: .; CDR3aa: CASSPLSRFSDTQYF; CDR3nt: TGCGCCAGCAGCCCCCTATCCCGGTTCTCAGATACGCAGTATTTT
d_gene: TRBD1; j_gene: TRBJ2-3; v_gene: TRBV9; abundance: .; CDR3aa: CASTSGTGYTDTQYF; CDR3nt: TGTGCCAGCACCTCCGGGACAGGGTACACAGATACGCAGTATTTT
d_gene: .; j_gene: TRBJ2-1; v_gene: TRBV5-1; abundance: once; CDR3aa: CASSHGGYNEQFF; CDR3nt: TGCGCCAGCAGCCACGGGGGCTACAATGAGCAGTTCTTC
d_gene: .; j_gene: TRBJ1-2; v_gene: TRBV6-5; abundance: .; CDR3aa: CASSYSRQGFGYTF; CDR3nt: TGTGCCAGCAGTTACTCGAGGCAGGGTTTTGGCTACACCTTC
d_gene: TRBD1; j_gene: TRBJ2-7; v_gene: TRBV5-1; abundance: .; CDR3aa: CASSLVGGDRPYEQYF; CDR3nt: TGCGCCAGCAGCTTGGTGGGCGGGGACAGGCCCTACGAGCAGTACTTC
d_gene: TRBD1; j_gene: TRBJ2-5; v_gene: TRBV2; abundance: once; CDR3aa: CASSKDRGGQETQYF; CDR3nt: TGTGCCAGCAGTAAAGACAGGGGAGGCCAAGAGACCCAGTACTTC
d_gene: TRBD1; j_gene: TRBJ2-1; v_gene: TRBV29-1; abundance: .; CDR3aa: CSVRQGGEGEQFF; CDR3nt: TGCAGCGTTCGACAGGGTGGGGAAGGAGAGCAGTTCTTC
d_gene: .; j_gene: TRBJ2-1; v_gene: TRBV18; abundance: .; CDR3aa: CASSPPGSANYNEQFF; CDR3nt: TGTGCCAGCTCACCACCCGGTAGCGCAAACTACAATGAGCAGTTCTTC